The clone carrying this T cell receptor beta chain was observed once. Its antigen is not known. The sample comes from a study of OX40 agonist ivuxolimab in advanced cancers. On the study more broadly: The study reported partial responses in three patients: one hepatocellular carcinoma, two cutaneous melanoma.

Study results and caveats: Compared with others, partial responders at 0.1-3.0 mg/kg displayed clonal expansion among the lowest. Expanded clones were, on average, more numerous in CD8+ T cells than in CD4+.

Generated by immunoSEQ multiplex PCR, the TCRdb table keeps only in-frame clones and is missing some. The sample shows 60,000 or so clones, roughly 86% of them seen only once. Germline loops: CDR1 MRHNA, CDR2 SNTAGT. The CDR3 consists of 14 residues. Trimming cost V 5 bases and J 5 bases, with 12 bases left between them. Here the sequenced sample was CD4+ or CD8+ T cells sorted from blood, taken in a trial of the OX40 agonist ivuxolimab. The origin of this receptor is an adult with an advanced solid tumor such as melanoma, head and neck, liver or kidney cancer. The chain carries TRBV6-4 and TRBJ2-2, with a weak D call TRBD1 (6 bases). For the CDR3, the DNA is TGTGCCAGCAGTATACAACAGGGAACCGGGGAGCTGTTTTTT. Amino acids: CASSIQQGTGELFF.